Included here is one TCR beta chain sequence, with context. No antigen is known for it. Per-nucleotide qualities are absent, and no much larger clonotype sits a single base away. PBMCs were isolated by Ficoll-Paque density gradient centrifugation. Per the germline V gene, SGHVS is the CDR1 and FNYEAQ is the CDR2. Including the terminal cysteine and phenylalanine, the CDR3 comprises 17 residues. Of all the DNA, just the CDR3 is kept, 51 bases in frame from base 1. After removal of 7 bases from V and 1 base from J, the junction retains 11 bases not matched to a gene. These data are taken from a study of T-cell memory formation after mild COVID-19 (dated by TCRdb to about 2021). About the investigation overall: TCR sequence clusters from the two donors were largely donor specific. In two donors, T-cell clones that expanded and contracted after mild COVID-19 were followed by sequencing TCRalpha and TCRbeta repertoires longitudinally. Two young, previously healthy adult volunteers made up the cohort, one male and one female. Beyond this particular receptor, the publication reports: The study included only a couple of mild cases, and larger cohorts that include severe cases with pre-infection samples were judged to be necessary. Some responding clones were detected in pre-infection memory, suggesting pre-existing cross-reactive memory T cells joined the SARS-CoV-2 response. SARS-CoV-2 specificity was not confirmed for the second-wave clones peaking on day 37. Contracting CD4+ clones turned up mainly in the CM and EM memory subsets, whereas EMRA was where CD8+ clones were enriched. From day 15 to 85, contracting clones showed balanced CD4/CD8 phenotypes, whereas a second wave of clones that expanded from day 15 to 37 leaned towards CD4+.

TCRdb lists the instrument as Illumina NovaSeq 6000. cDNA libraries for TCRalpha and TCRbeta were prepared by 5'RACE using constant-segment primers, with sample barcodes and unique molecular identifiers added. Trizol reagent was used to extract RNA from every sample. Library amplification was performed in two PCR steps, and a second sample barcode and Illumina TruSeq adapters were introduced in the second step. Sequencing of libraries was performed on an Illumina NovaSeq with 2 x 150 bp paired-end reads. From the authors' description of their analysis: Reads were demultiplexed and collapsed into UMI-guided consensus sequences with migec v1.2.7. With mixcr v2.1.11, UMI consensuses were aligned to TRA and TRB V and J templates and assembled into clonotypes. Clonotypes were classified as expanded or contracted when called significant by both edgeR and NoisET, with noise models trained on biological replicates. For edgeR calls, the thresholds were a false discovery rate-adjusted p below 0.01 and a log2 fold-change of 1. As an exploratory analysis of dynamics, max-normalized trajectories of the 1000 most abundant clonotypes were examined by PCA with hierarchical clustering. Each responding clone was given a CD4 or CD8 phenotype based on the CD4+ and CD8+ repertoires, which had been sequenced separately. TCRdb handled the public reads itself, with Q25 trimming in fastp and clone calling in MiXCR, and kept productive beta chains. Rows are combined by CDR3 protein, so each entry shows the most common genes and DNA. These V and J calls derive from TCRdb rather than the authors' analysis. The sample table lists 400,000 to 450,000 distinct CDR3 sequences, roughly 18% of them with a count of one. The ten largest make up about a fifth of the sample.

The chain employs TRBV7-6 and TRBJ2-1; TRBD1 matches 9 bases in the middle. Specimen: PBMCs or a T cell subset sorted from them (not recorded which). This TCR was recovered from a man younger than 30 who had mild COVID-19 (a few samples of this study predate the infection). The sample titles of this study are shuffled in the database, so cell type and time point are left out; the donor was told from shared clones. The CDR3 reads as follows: CASTVISGTGSYNEQFF. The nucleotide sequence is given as TGTGCCAGCACCGTAATCTCCGGGACAGGGTCCTACAATGAGCAGTTCTTC.